This TCR beta chain originates from a study of cytomegalovirus exposure and HLA in healthy donors. Study-level findings and limits: Among the sequence variants, a highly shared cluster was likely an artifact of sequencing. An analysis that was carried out later associated 16,951 TCR beta sequences with HLA alleles at 0.05 false discovery rate.

The sample holds a few counts of this clone. Its target is unknown. A multiplex PCR was run with 60 Vbeta primers and 13 Jbeta primers. Repertoires were generated with immunoSEQ multiplex PCR, while TCRdb's copy carries only in-frame clones and drops some. The sample gives fewer than 200,000 clones, approximately 86% of which show up once; approximately 1.5% is in the top ten. V dropped 1 base and J dropped 7 bases, with 12 bases sitting between them. This CDR3 is built from 14 residues. The germline CDR1 and CDR2 sequences are SGHDT and YYEEEE. The V and J genes are TRBV5-6 and TRBJ1-5; tentatively, D is TRBD1 (5 bases). This TCR derives from a male donor in good health and CMV-seronegative. Material: PBMCs. This CDR3 reads CASSLLRGGQPQHF. CDR3 in DNA: TGTGCCAGCAGCTTGTTAAGGGGTGGCCAGCCCCAGCATTTT.